The 4 T cell receptor beta chains in this list originate from one sample, sequenced in a study of early T cells in non-severe SARS-CoV-2 infection. A single record per CDR3 protein comes from TCRdb applying MiXCR to the 5' RACE reads. The sample has tens of thousands of distinct CDR3 sequences, around 10% seen once. The sequencing input was whole blood. All receptors derive from an adult who was a healthcare worker with PCR-confirmed SARS-CoV-2 infection or an uninfected control (not recorded which).

This clonotype was recorded a few times. This chain connects TRBV27 to TRBJ1-1, with 8 bases matching TRBD1. The CDR3 sequence is 12 residues long. Germline values: CDR1 MNHEY, CDR2 SMNVEV (reference sequence). The junction had 3 bases not matched to a gene; V was cut back by 3 bases and J by 9 bases. The CDR3 coding sequence is TGTGCCAGCAGTTTTAGCAGGGGGCAAGCTTTCTTT. Translation gives CASSFSRGQAFF.

This clonotype was seen many times. The chain uses TRBV20-1 and TRBJ1-2, with 7 bases that match TRBD1. Germline V gene lookup returns CDR1 DFQATT and CDR2 SNEGSKA (reference sequence). Trimming cost V 3 bases and J 8 bases; bases outside gene matches: 15. The CDR3 length is 15 residues. The CDR3 DNA sequence: TGCAGTGCTAGTCGGCGAAGGGAGGGGGCATCCGGCTACACCTTC. Its translation: CSASRRREGASGYTF.

This clonotype appeared a few times. V and J are TRBV11-2 and TRBJ2-7; D is unresolved. Germline-derived CDR1 and CDR2 are SGHAT and FQNNGV. CDR3 length equals 13 residues. V lost 5 bases, J lost 6 bases, and 14 bases lay in between. DNA for the CDR3: TGTGCCAGCAGCCTCTACCAGGCTGGCGAGCAGTACTTC. It encodes CASSLYQAGEQYF.

DNA for the CDR3: TGTGCCAGCAGCGTAGGCGGCGGGGGTTCCTACGAGCAGTACTTC. Its translation: CASSVGGGGSYEQYF. V is TRBV9 and J is TRBJ2-7, with 7 bases identical to TRBD2. V dropped 0 bases and J dropped 1; count of bases not matched to a gene: 4. The CDR3 has 15 amino acids. Looked up from germline, CDR1 is SGDLS and CDR2 is YYNGEE.